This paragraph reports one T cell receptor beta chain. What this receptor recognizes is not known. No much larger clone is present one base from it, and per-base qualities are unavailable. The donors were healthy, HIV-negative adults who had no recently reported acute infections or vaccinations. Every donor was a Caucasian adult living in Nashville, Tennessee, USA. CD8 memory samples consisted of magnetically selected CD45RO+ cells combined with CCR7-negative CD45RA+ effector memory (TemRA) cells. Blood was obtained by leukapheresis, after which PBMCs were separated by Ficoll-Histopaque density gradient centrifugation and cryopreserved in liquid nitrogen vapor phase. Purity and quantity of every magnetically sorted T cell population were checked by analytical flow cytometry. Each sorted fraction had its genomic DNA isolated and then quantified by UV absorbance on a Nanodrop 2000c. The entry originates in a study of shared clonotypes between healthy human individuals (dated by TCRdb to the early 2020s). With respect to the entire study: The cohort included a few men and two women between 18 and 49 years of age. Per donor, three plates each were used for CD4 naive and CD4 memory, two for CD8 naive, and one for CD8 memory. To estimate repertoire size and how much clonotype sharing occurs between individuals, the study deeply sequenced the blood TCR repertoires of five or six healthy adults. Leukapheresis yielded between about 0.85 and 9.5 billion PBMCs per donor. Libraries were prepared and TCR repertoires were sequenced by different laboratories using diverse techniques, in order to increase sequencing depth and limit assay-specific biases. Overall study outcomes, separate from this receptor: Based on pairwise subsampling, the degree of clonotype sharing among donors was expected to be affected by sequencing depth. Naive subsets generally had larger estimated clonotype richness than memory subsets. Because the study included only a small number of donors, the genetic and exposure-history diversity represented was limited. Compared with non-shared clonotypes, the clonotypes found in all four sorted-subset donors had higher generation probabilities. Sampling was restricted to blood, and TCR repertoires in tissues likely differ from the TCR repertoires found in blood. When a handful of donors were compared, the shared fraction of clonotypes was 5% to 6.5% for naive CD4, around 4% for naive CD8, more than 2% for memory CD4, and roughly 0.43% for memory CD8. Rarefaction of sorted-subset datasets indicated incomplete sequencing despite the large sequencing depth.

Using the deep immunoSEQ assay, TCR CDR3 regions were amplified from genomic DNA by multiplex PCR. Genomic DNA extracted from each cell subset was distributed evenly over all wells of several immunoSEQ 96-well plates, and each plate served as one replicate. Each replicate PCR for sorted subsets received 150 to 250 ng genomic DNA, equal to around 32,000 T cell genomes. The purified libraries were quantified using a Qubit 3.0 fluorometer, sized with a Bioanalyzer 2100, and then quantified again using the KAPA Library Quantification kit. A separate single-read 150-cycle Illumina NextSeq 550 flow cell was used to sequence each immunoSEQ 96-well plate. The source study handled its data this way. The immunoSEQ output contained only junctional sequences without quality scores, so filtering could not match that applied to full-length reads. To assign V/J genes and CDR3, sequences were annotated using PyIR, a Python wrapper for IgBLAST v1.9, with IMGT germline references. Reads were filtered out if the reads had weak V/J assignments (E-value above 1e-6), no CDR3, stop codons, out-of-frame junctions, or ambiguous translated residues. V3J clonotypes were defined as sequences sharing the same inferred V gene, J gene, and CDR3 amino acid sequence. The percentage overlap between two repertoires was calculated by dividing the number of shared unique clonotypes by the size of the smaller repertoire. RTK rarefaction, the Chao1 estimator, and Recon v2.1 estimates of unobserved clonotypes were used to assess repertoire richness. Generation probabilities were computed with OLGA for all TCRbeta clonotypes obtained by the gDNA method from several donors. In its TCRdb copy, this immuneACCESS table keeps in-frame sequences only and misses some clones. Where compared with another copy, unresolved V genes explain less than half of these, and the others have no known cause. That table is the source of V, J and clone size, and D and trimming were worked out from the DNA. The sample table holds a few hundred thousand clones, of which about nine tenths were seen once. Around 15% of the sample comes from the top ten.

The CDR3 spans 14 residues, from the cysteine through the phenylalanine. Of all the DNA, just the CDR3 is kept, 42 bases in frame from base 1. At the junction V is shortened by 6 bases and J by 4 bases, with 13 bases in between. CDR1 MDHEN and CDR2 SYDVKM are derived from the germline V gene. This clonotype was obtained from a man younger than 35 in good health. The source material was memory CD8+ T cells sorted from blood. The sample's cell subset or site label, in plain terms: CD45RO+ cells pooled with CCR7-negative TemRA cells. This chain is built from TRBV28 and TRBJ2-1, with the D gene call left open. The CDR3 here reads CASSLSWDYNEQFF. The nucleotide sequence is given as TGTGCCAGCAGCCTATCTTGGGATTACAATGAGCAGTTCTTC.